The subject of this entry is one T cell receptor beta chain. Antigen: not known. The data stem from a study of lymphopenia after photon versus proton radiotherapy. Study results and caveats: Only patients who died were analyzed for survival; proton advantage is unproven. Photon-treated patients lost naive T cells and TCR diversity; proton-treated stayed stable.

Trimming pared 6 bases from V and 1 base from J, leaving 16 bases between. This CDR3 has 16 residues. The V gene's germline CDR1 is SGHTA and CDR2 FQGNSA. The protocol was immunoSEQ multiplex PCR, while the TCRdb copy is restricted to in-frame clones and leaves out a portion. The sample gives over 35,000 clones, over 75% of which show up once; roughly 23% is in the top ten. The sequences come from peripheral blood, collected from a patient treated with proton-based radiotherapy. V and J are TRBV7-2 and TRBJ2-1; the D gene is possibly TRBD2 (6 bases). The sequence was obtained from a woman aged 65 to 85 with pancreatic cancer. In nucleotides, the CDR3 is TGTGCCAGCAGAGGTACTAGCTCATCTTCCTACAATGAGCAGTTCTTC. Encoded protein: CASRGTSSSSYNEQFF.